The entry below describes one TCR beta chain. This sample stems from a study of human T cells and chemical hapten exposure. Individual cDNA molecules had unique molecular identifiers attached to them by the library. Authors' processing steps: Sample TCR counts, which ranged from 23,224 to 690,600, had a median of 95,638. TCRdb fed the RACE reads into MiXCR, producing one record per CDR3 protein. TCRdb's processing, not the authors', yielded these V and J calls. This table holds some 340,000 distinct CDR3 sequences, about 7% found once. Time point denoted: patch test 1, 2 weeks after DPC sensitization. As for treatment: therapeutic diphenylcyclopropenone sensitization with weekly scalp DPC. This sequence originates from a woman under 30 with alopecia areata. Some clones in this sample may be carry-over from other donors' samples. The sequencing used whole blood, collected in connection with sensitization to the hapten diphenylcyclopropenone (DPC).

CDR3 in amino acids: CSARRQVLSNQPQHF. Written as DNA, the CDR3 is TGCAGTGCTAGACGGCAGGTCCTTAGCAATCAGCCCCAGCATTTT. J is TRBJ1-5 and V is TRBV20-1; D is undetermined. The V gene lost 2 bases and the J gene lost 0 bases, with 11 bases spanning the gap. The germline CDR1 and CDR2 sequences are DFQATT and SNEGSKA (reference sequence). The CDR3 is 15 amino acids.